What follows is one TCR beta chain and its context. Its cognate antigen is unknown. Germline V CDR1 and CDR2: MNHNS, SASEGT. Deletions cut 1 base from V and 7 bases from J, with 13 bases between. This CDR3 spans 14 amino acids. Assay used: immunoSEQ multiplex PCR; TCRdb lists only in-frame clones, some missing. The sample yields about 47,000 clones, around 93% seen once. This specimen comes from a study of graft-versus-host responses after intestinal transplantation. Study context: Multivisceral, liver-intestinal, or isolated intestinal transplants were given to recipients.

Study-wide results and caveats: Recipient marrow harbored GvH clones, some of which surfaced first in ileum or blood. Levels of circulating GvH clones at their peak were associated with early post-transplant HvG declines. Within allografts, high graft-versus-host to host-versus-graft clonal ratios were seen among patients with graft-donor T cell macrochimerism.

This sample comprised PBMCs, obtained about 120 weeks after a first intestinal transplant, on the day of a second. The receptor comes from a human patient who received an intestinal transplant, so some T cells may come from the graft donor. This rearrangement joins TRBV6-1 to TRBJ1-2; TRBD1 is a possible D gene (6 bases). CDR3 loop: CASSEVGGRSGYTF. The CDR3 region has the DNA TGTGCCAGCAGTGAAGTGGGGGGCAGATCTGGCTACACCTTC.